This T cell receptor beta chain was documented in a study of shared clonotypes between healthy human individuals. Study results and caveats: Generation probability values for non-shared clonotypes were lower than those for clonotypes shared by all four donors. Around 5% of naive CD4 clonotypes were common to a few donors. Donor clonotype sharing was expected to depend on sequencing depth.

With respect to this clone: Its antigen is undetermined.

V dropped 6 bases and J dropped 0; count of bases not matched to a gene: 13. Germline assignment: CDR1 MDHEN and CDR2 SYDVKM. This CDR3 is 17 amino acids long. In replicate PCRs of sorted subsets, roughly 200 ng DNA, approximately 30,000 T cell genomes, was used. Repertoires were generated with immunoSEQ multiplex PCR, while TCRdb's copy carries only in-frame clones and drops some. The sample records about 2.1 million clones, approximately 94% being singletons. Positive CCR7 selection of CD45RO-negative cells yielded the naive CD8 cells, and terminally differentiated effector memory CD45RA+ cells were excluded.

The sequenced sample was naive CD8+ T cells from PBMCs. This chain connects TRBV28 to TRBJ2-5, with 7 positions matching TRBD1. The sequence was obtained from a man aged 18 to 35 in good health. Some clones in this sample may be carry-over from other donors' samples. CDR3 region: CASRSLLPGQHQETQYF. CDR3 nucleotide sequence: TGTGCCAGCAGGAGCCTTCTGCCGGGACAGCACCAAGAGACCCAGTACTTC.